These 2 T cell receptor beta chains came from one sample sequenced in a study of blood T cell repertoires in COVID-19 (dated by TCRdb to the early 2020s). Receptors were amplified or captured by the immunoSEQ multiplex PCR assay. This is the immuneACCESS table as TCRdb keeps it, with only in-frame sequences that have V and J called. A part of the clones is gone; compared with another copy, unresolved V genes explain less than half, and the rest is unexplained. The sample table lists 130,000 or so clones, approximately 84% of them with a count of one. About a sixth of the sample comes from the top ten. Sequences were obtained from peripheral blood. Source of these receptors: a woman older than 75 with acute or convalescent COVID-19.

In its sample, this clone was seen once. This rearrangement joins TRBV7-8 to TRBJ2-7; 7 bases fit TRBD1. This CDR3 comprises 16 residues. The germline V gene encodes CDR1 SGHVS and CDR2 FQNEAQ. J gave up 2 bases and V 1 base, and 8 bases lay outside the gene matches. This chain's CDR3 is CASSLVATGWAYEQYF. The CDR3 region has the DNA TGTGCCAGCAGCTTAGTAGCGACAGGGTGGGCCTACGAGCAGTACTTC.

The chain couples TRBV7-2 to TRBJ2-3; D is ambiguous. The germline gives CDR1 SGHTA, CDR2 FQGNSA. This CDR3 comprises 14 residues. V lost 5 bases, J lost 2 bases, and 11 bases lay in between. CDR3 protein: CASSLSQDTDTQYF. The CDR3 DNA reads as TGTGCCAGCAGCCTCAGCCAGGACACAGATACGCAGTATTTT. Together with reference TRBV7-2 and TRBJ2-3, the CDR3 gives the full variable domain: GAGVSQSPSNKVTEKGKDVELRCDPISGHTALYWYRQSLGQGLEFLIYFQGNSAPDKSGLPSDRFSAERTGGSVSTLTIQRTQQEDSAVYLCASSLSQDTDTQYFGPGTRLTVL.